This paragraph covers one T cell receptor beta chain sequence. It has no known antigen specificity. No per-base quality is available; no much larger clone lies one base away. From cysteine to phenylalanine, the CDR3 is 13 amino acids long. Only the CDR3 DNA stays, 39 bases, in frame from base 1. The germline V gene encodes CDR1 MNHNY and CDR2 SVGAGI (reference sequence). For this chain, trimming is 5 bases at the V end and 4 bases at the J end, and the number of junction bases without a gene match is 2. The record originates from a study of T cell responses to AZD1222 COVID-19 vaccine (dated by TCRdb to about 2021). General notes on the study: AZD1222 recipients given second doses at about 4 weeks or at about 12 weeks were pooled, since spike-specific TCR depth and breadth were not found to differ between the two schedules. TCR sequencing covered over 230 trial participants: some 210 given two doses of AZD1222 and approximately 26 given two doses of MenACWY control vaccine. Trial participants were enrolled into age subgroups of 18-55, 56-69 and 70-plus years, which contained about 150, 27 and 61 TCR-sequenced participants, respectively. Findings and caveats that apply to the study as a whole: The vaccine-associated CD4 TCRs covered the entire spike protein, and the dominant responses fell in regions 160-218 and 743-854. No day 14 peak-response samples were available, so repertoires were characterized only after the peak T cell response. Reportedly, almost half of the unique spike-specific TCRs recognized epitopes lying outside the regions that are mutated in the B.1.351 and B.1.1.7 variants. Spike-specific TCR breadth and depth rose significantly after two AZD1222 doses compared with day 0 and with MenACWY recipients. Conclusions about previously exposed vaccinees were limited because only six AZD1222 recipients were SARS-CoV-2 seropositive at baseline. The 56-69-year group was small, and its depth increase did not reach significance, likely because of low power. Participants were mostly white British and included more females than males, and it was suggested by the authors that clonal diversity may have been underestimated.

The CDR3 regions of human TCRbeta chains were analyzed by immunosequencing. In the source study's methods: TCRs in the repertoires were matched against a reference library of SARS-CoV-2-specific TCRs that had been generated with the MIRA antigen-specificity platform. Breadth was defined as the fraction of unique TCRs that were SARS-CoV-2-associated, and depth was defined as the fraction of total T cells that were SARS-CoV-2-associated. Using the MIRA data, every spike-specific TCR was mapped to the spike region that the TCR reacted to and assigned to either a CD4 or a CD8 class. Log10-transformed breadth and depth values were compared by one-way ANOVA with Sidak's multiple comparisons tests. TCRdb re-hosts the immuneACCESS table, in-frame sequences only. Its copies lack some clones; in the studies checked, an unresolved V gene accounts for under half of them, and the cause for the rest is not known. That table supplies the V and J calls and clone size; D and trimming were determined from the DNA. In all, the sample holds fewer than 110,000 clones, and over 75% of those were seen once. Approximately 17% of the sample lies in the top ten.

The time point tag for this specimen amounts to: baseline before first vaccination. Vaccinee samples came from UK trials COV001 and COV002, including a single-blind randomized controlled phase 2/3 trial of AZD1222 (ChAdOx1 nCoV-19) in healthy adults. For TCRbeta chain sequencing, PBMC samples were collected from trial participants at day 0 and at day 28 after the second dose. The V and J segments used are TRBV6-6 and TRBJ1-2, with TRBD1 identical over 9 junction bases. The TCR sequence derives from an adult in good health. This sample comprised peripheral blood, obtained on day 0 of AZD1222 vaccination. The DNA sequence is given as TGTGCCAGCAGTCAGACAGGGGGCTATGGCTACACCTTC. This translates into CASSQTGGYGYTF.